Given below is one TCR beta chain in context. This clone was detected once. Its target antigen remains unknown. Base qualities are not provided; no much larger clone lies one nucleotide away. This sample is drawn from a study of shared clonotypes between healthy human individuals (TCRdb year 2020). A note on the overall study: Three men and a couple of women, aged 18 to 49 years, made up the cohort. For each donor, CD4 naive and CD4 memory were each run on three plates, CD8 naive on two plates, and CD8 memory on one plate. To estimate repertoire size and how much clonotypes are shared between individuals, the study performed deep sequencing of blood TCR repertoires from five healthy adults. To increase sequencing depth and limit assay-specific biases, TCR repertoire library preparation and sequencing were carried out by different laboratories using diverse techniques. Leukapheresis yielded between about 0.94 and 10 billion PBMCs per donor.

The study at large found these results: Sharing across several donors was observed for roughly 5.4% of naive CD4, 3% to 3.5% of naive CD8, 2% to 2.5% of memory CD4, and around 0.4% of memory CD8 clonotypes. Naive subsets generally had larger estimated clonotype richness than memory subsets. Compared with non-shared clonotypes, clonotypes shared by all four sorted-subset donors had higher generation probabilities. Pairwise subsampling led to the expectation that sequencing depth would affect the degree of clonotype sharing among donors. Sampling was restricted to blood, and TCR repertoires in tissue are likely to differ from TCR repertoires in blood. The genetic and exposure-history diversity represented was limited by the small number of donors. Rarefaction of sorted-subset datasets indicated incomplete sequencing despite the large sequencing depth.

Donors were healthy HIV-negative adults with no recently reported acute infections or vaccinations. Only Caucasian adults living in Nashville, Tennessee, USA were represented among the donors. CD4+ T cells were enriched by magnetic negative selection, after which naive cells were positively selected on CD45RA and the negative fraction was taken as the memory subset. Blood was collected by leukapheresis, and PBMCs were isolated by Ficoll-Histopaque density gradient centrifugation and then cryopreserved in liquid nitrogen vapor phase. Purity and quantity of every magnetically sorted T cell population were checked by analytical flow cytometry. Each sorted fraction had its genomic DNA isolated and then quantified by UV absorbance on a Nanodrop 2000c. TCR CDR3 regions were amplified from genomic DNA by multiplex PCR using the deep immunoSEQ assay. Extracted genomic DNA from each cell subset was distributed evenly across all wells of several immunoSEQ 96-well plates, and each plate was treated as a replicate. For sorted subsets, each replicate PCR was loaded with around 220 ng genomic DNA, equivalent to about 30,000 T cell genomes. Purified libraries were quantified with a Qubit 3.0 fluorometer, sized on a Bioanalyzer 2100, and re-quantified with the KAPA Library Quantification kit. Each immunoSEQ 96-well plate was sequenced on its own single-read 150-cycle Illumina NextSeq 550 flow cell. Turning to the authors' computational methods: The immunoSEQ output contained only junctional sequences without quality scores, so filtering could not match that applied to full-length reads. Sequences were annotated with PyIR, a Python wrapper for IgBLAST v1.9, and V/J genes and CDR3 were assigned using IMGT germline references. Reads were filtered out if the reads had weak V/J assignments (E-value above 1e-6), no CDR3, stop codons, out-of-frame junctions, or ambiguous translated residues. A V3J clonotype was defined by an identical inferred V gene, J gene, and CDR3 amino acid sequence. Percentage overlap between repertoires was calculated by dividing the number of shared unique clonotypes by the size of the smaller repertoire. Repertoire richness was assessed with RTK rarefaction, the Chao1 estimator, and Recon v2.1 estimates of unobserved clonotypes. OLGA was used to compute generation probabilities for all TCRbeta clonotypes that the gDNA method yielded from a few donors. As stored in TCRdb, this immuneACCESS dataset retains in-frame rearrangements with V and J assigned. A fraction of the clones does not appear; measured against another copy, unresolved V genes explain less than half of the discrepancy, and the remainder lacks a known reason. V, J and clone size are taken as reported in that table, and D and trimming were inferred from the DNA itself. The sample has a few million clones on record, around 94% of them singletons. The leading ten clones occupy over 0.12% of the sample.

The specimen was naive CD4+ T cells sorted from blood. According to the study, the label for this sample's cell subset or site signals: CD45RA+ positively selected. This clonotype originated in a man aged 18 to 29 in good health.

The DNA sequence is TGTGCCAGCAGTGGAGCCGGGACAGGGAGATCCTACGAGCAGTACTTC. It specifies CASSGAGTGRSYEQYF. The chain is made from TRBV2 and TRBJ2-7; 9 bases in the middle match TRBD1. As encoded in the germline V gene, CDR1 is SNHLY while CDR2 is FYNNEI. The CDR3 runs 16 amino acids, cysteine and phenylalanine included. Just the 48-base CDR3 DNA is kept, in frame starting at base 1. V is pruned by 4 bases and J by 1 base, leaving 8 bases of the junction without a gene match.